This T cell receptor (beta chain) was sequenced for a study of T cell repertoires in cytomegalovirus infection. Turning to the study itself: Through public TCR beta signatures, both CMV infection and matching HLA type were indicated.

As concerns this clonotype: Its antigen remains unidentified.

The CDR3 is 15 residues long. In germline, CDR1 is SGHVS, CDR2 FNYEAQ. V lost 5 bases, J lost 2 bases, and 14 bases lay in between. From the reads, TCRdb called clonotypes with MiXCR, one entry per CDR3 protein. The table has around 900,000 distinct CDR3 sequences, 31% seen once. The study, taken as a whole, reports: Adding up the frequency of public TCR beta families identified people who carried CMV plus the relevant HLA.

V is TRBV7-6 and J is TRBJ2-3; D gene unclear. The sequenced sample was cultured CD8+ T cells from PBMCs, obtained from culture after CMV antigen stimulation. The receptor's source is a human donor in good health (CMV status not recorded). Some clones in this sample may be carry-over from other donors' samples. As DNA, the CDR3 is TGTGCCAGCAGCCCCTCCCTTTCCTACACAGATACGCAGTATTTT. Residues: CASSPSLSYTDTQYF.